This T cell receptor beta chain was observed in a study of blood T cell repertoires in COVID-19. Study-level information: Samples representing acute and convalescent COVID-19 were sourced from the United States, Italy and Spain. Sources were T cells, B-cell-depleted T cells, or PBMCs; the material itself was cDNA or gDNA.

Original handling: Estimation of nucleated cell counts relied on the amplification of reference gene primers. Profiled with immunoSEQ multiplex PCR; TCRdb holds only in-frame clones, not every one. The D gene and trimming were derived from the DNA, and the V and J assignments and clone size from that table. The table has some 190,000 clones, around 85% seen once; the top ten hold roughly 12%. The V gene's germline CDR1 is MGHDK and CDR2 SYGVNS. The CDR3 is made up of 11 amino acids. V lost 9 bases, J lost 7 bases, and 12 bases lay in between. The specimen was peripheral blood. This receptor was taken from a woman between 50 and 59 years old with acute or convalescent COVID-19. The chain uses TRBV25-1 and TRBJ1-1; D uncertain. Here the CDR3 DNA reads TGTGCCAGTCAGAGGTTGGGTGAAGCTTTCTTT. Translation: CASQRLGEAFF.